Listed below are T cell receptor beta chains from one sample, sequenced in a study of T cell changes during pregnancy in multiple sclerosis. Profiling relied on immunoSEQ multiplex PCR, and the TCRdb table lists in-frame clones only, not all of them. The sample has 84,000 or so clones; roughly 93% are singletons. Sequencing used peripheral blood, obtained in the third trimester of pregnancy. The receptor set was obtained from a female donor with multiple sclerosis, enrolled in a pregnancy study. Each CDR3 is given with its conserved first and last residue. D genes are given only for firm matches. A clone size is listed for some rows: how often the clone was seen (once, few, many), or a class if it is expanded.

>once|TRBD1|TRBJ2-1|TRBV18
CASSPLPGGTYNEQFF
TGTGCCAGCTCACCACTCCCAGGGGGCACGTACAATGAGCAGTTCTTC
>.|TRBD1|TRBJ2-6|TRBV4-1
CAAGQGAVSGANVLTF
TGCGCCGCGGGGCAGGGGGCGGTTTCTGGGGCCAACGTCCTGACTTTC
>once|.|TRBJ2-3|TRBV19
CASRRTLSTDTQYF
TGTGCCAGTAGACGGACTCTTAGCACAGATACGCAGTATTTT
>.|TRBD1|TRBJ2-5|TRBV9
CASSGLTGSRETQYF
TGTGCCAGCAGCGGATTGACAGGGTCGAGAGAGACCCAGTACTTC
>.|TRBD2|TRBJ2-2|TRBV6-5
CASRVAGRIGELFF
TGTGCCAGCAGGGTAGCGGGGCGCATCGGGGAGCTGTTTTTT
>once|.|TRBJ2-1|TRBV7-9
CASSSSRGGVPYNEQFF
TGTGCCAGCAGCTCATCTCGGGGCGGGGTTCCCTACAATGAGCAGTTCTTC
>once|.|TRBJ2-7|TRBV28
CASSLIGGSYEQYF
TGTGCCAGCAGTTTAATCGGGGGCTCCTACGAGCAGTACTTC
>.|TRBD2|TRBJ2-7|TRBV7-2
CASSLVPSGGISYEQYF
TGTGCCAGCAGCTTAGTTCCTAGCGGGGGTATTTCCTACGAGCAGTACTTC
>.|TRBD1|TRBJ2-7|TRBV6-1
CASADWTGLSYEQYF
TGTGCCAGCGCGGACTGGACAGGGCTTTCCTACGAGCAGTACTTC
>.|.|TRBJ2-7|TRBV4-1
CASSQHRNSYEQYF
TGCGCCAGCAGCCAACACAGGAACTCCTACGAGCAGTACTTC
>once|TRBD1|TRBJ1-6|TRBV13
CASSPGTGGVNSPLHF
TGTGCCAGCAGCCCGGGGACAGGGGGCGTTAATTCACCCCTCCACTTT
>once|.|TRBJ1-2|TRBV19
CASSLQGYYGYTF
TGTGCCAGTAGCCTACAGGGCTACTATGGCTACACCTTC
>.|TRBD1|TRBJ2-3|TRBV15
CATSTNRGPRSTDTQYF
TGTGCCACCAGCACCAACAGGGGTCCACGATCCACAGATACGCAGTATTTT
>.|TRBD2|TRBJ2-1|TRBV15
CATSRVGGINEQFF
TGTGCCACCAGCAGAGTGGGGGGGATCAATGAGCAGTTCTTC
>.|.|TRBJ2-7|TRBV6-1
CASSGLTGRSYEQYF
TGTGCCAGCAGTGGTCTGACAGGGAGGTCTTACGAGCAGTACTTC
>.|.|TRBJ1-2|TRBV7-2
CASSQPGSGGYTF
TGTGCCAGCAGCCAACCCGGATCGGGGGGCTACACCTTC
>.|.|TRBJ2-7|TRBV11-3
CASSLGGGGGEQYF
TGTGCCAGCAGCTTAGGTGGGGGCGGCGGCGAGCAGTACTTC
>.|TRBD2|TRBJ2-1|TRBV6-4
CASKASGGTYNEQFF
TGTGCCAGCAAAGCTAGCGGGGGGACCTACAATGAGCAGTTCTTC
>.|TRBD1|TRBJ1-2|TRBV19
CASSSPGTGEVGYTF
TGTGCCAGTAGTAGCCCGGGGACAGGGGAGGTTGGCTACACCTTC
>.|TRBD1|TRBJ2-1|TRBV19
CASSSRDRNPYEQFF
TGTGCCAGTAGTAGCCGGGACAGGAATCCATATGAGCAGTTCTTC
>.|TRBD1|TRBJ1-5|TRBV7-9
CASSTGTGERQPQHF
TGTGCCAGCAGCACAGGGACAGGGGAAAGACAGCCCCAGCATTTT
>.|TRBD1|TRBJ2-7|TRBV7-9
CASSFPRTGTYEQYF
TGTGCCAGCAGCTTCCCCCGGACAGGTACCTACGAGCAGTACTTC
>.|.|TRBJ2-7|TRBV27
CASSHQDGYEQYF
TGTGCCAGCAGTCACCAAGACGGGTACGAGCAGTACTTC
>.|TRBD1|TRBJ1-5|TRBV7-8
CASSFTGASLSNQPQHF
TGTGCCAGCAGCTTCACAGGGGCCTCGTTGAGCAATCAGCCCCAGCATTTT
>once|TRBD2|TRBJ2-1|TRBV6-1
CASSESGLLAGVTQFF
TGTGCCAGCAGTGAATCCGGGCTACTAGCGGGGGTTACACAGTTCTTC
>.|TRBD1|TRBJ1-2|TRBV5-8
CASSWGQGRYGYTF
TGTGCCAGCAGCTGGGGACAGGGTCGCTATGGCTACACCTTC
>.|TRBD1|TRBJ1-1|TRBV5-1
CASSSGTGTEAFF
TGCGCCAGCAGCAGCGGGACAGGGACTGAAGCTTTCTTT
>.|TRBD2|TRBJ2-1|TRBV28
CASSWGLASEQFF
TGTGCCAGCAGCTGGGGACTAGCGTCTGAGCAGTTCTTC
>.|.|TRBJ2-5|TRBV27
CASSFGASVARRETQYF
TGTGCCAGCAGTTTTGGGGCTTCGGTGGCGCGAAGAGAGACCCAGTACTTC
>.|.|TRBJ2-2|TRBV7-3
CASSPTGSVTFKGTGELFF
TGTGCCAGCAGCCCTACAGGGTCGGTAACTTTTAAGGGCACCGGGGAGCTGTTTTTT
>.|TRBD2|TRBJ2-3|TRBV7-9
CASSLVASGRTDTQYF
TGTGCCAGCAGCTTGGTGGCCAGCGGGAGGACAGATACGCAGTATTTT
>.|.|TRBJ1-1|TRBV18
CASSRLNTEAFF
TGTGCCAGCTCACGGCTGAACACTGAAGCTTTCTTT
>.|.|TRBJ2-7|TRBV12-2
CASRSDGGDTDLYEQYF
TGTGCAAGTCGCTCAGATGGTGGGGACACGGACCTCTACGAGCAGTACTTC
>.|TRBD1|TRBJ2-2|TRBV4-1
CASSHPDRDSGTGELFF
TGCGCCAGCAGCCACCCCGACCGGGACAGCGGCACCGGGGAGCTGTTTTTT
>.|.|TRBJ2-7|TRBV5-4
CASSLGTGPYEQYF
TGTGCCAGCAGCTTGGGAACAGGGCCCTACGAGCAGTACTTC
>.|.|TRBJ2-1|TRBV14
CASSRPGSYNEQFF
TGTGCCAGCAGCCGACCGGGCTCCTACAATGAGCAGTTCTTC
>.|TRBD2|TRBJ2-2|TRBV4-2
CASSPRTSATGELFF
TGTGCCAGCAGCCCCCGGACTAGTGCCACCGGGGAGCTGTTTTTT
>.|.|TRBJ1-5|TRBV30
CAWSLQGGQPQHF
TGTGCCTGGAGTTTACAGGGCGGGCAGCCCCAGCATTTT
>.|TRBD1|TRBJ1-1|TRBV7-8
CASSPPGQGTEAFF
TGTGCCAGCAGCCCACCTGGACAGGGAACTGAAGCTTTCTTT
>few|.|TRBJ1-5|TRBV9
CASSADSGEGQPQHF
TGTGCCAGCAGCGCTGATTCAGGGGAGGGTCAGCCCCAGCATTTT
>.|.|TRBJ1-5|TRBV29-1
CSVADSTNQPQHF
TGCAGCGTTGCTGACAGCACCAATCAGCCCCAGCATTTT
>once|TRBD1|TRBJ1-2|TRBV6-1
CASEWDRENYGYTF
TGTGCCAGCGAATGGGACAGGGAGAACTATGGCTACACCTTC
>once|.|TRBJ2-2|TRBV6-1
CASSDQWDSPGELFF
TGTGCCAGCAGTGATCAGTGGGACTCTCCCGGGGAGCTGTTTTTT
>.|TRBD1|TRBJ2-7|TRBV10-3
CATTGQGSYEQYF
TGTGCCACTACGGGACAGGGTTCCTACGAGCAGTACTTC
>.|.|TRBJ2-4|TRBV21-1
CASSSLRDIQYF
TGTGCCAGCAGCAGCCTGAGAGACATTCAGTACTTC
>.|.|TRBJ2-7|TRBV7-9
CASSLQTGVYYEQYF
TGTGCCAGCAGCTTACAAACAGGAGTTTACTACGAGCAGTACTTC
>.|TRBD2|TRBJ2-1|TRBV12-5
CASGLPRLAGGLGSYNEQFF
TGTGCTAGTGGTCTCCCGCGACTAGCGGGGGGGTTGGGATCCTACAATGAGCAGTTCTTC
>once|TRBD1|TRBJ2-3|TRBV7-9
CASSSRQGVYEDTQYF
TGTGCCAGCAGCTCAAGACAGGGGGTTTATGAGGATACGCAGTATTTT
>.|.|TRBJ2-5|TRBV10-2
CASRAGEQETQYF
TGCGCCAGCAGAGCCGGGGAACAAGAGACCCAGTACTTC
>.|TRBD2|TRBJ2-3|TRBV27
CASSILAGYTDTQYF
TGTGCCAGCAGTATATTAGCGGGGTACACAGATACGCAGTATTTT
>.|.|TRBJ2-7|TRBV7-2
CASSFSGDAGYEQYF
TGTGCCAGCAGTTTCTCGGGGGATGCGGGGTACGAGCAGTACTTC
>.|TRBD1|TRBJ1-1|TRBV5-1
CASSFDRATEAFF
TGCGCCAGCAGCTTCGACAGGGCAACTGAAGCTTTCTTT
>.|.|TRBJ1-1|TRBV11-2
CASSFWEDGGQGEAFF
TGTGCCAGCAGCTTTTGGGAGGACGGGGGGCAGGGTGAAGCTTTCTTT
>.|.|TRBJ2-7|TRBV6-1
CASRLELIYEQYF
TGTGCCAGCAGACTCGAGCTTATATACGAGCAGTACTTC
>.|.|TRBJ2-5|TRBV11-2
CASSLVSSGAGTQYF
TGTGCCAGCAGCTTAGTGTCCTCAGGGGCCGGGACCCAGTACTTC
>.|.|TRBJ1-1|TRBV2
CASSDYTEAFF
TGTGCCAGCAGTGATTATACTGAAGCTTTCTTT
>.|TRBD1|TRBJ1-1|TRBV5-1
CASSLAPGQGDTEAFF
TGCGCCAGCAGCTTAGCCCCGGGACAGGGCGACACTGAAGCTTTCTTT
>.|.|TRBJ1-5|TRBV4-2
CASSLTEGGQPQHF
TGTGCCAGCAGCCTTACAGAGGGCGGTCAGCCCCAGCATTTT
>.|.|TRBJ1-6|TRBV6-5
CASSSQDSTYSPLHF
TGTGCCAGCAGTTCCCAAGACAGTACCTACTCACCCCTCCACTTT